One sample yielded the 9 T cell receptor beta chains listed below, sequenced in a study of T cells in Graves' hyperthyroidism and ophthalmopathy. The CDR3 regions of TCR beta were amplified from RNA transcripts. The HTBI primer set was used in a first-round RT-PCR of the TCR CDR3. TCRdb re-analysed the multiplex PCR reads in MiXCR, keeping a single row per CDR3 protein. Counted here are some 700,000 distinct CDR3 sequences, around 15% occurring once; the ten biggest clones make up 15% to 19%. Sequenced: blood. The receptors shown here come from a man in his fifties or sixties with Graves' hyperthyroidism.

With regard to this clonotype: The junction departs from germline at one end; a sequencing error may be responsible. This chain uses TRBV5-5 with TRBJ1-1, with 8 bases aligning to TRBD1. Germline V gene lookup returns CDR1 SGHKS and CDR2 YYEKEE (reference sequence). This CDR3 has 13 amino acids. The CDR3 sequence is CASSLVWDRMASF. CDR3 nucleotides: TGTGCCAGCAGCTTGGTCTGGGACAGGATGGCTTCCTTT.

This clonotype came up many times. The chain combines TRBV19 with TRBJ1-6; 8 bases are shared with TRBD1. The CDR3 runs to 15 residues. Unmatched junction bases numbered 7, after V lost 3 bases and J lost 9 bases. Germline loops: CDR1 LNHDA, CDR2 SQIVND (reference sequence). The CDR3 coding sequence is TGTGCCAGTAGTATGCCGGACAGGGTGGTTTCACCCCTCCACTTT. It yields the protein CASSMPDRVVSPLHF.

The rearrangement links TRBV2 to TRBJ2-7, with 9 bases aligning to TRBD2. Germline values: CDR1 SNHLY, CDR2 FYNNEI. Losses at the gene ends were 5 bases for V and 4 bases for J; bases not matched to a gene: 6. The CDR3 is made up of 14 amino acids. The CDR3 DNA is TGTGCCAGCAGTTTAGCGGGGGAAAGGTACGAGCAGTACTTC. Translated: CASSLAGERYEQYF.

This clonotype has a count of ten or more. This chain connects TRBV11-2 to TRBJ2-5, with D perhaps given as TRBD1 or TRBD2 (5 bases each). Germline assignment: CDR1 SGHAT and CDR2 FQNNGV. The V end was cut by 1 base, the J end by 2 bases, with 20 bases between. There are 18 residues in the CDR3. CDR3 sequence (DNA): TGTGCCAGCAGCTTAGTAAATATAGGGTCAGGGAGTCAAGAGACCCAGTACTTC. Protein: CASSLVNIGSGSQETQYF.

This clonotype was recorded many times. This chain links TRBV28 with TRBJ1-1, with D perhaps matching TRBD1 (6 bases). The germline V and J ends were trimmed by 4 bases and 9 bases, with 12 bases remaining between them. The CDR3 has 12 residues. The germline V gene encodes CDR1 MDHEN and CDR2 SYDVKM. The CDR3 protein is CASSYGQLKAFF. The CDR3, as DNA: TGTGCCAGCAGTTACGGACAGCTTAAAGCTTTCTTT.

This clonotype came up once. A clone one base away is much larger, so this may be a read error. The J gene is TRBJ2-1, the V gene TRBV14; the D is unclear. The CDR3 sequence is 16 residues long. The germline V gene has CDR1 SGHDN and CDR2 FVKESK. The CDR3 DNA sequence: TGTGGCAGCAGCCAAGATCGGTGGGCCCTCAGGAATGAGCAGTTCTTC. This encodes CGSSQDRWALRNEQFF.

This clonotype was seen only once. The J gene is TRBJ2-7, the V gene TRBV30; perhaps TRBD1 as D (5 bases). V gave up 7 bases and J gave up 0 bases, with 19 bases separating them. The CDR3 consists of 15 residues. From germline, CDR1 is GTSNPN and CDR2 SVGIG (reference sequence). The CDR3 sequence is CASFTTGTGSYEQYF. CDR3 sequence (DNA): TGTGCCTCATTCACAACAGGAACGGGCTCCTACGAGCAGTACTTC.

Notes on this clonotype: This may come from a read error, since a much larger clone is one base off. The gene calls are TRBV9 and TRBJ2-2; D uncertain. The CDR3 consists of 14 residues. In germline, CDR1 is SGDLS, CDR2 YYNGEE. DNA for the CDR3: TGTGCCGGCAGCGTGCGTCCGGATACCGGGGAGCTGTTTTTT. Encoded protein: CAGSVRPDTGELFF.

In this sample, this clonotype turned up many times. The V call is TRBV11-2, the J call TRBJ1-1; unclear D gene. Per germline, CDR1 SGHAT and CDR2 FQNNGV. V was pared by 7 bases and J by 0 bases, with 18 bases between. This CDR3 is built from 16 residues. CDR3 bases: TGTGCCAGCACCACCATAATGGGCGGCTTGAACACTGAAGCTTTCTTT. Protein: CASTTIMGGLNTEAFF. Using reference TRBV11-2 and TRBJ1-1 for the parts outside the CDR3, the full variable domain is EAGVAQSPRYKIIEKRQSVAFWCNPISGHATLYWYQQILGQGPKLLIQFQNNGVVDDSQLPKDRFSAERLKGVDSTLKIQPAKLEDSAVYLCASTTIMGGLNTEAFFGQGTRLTVV.